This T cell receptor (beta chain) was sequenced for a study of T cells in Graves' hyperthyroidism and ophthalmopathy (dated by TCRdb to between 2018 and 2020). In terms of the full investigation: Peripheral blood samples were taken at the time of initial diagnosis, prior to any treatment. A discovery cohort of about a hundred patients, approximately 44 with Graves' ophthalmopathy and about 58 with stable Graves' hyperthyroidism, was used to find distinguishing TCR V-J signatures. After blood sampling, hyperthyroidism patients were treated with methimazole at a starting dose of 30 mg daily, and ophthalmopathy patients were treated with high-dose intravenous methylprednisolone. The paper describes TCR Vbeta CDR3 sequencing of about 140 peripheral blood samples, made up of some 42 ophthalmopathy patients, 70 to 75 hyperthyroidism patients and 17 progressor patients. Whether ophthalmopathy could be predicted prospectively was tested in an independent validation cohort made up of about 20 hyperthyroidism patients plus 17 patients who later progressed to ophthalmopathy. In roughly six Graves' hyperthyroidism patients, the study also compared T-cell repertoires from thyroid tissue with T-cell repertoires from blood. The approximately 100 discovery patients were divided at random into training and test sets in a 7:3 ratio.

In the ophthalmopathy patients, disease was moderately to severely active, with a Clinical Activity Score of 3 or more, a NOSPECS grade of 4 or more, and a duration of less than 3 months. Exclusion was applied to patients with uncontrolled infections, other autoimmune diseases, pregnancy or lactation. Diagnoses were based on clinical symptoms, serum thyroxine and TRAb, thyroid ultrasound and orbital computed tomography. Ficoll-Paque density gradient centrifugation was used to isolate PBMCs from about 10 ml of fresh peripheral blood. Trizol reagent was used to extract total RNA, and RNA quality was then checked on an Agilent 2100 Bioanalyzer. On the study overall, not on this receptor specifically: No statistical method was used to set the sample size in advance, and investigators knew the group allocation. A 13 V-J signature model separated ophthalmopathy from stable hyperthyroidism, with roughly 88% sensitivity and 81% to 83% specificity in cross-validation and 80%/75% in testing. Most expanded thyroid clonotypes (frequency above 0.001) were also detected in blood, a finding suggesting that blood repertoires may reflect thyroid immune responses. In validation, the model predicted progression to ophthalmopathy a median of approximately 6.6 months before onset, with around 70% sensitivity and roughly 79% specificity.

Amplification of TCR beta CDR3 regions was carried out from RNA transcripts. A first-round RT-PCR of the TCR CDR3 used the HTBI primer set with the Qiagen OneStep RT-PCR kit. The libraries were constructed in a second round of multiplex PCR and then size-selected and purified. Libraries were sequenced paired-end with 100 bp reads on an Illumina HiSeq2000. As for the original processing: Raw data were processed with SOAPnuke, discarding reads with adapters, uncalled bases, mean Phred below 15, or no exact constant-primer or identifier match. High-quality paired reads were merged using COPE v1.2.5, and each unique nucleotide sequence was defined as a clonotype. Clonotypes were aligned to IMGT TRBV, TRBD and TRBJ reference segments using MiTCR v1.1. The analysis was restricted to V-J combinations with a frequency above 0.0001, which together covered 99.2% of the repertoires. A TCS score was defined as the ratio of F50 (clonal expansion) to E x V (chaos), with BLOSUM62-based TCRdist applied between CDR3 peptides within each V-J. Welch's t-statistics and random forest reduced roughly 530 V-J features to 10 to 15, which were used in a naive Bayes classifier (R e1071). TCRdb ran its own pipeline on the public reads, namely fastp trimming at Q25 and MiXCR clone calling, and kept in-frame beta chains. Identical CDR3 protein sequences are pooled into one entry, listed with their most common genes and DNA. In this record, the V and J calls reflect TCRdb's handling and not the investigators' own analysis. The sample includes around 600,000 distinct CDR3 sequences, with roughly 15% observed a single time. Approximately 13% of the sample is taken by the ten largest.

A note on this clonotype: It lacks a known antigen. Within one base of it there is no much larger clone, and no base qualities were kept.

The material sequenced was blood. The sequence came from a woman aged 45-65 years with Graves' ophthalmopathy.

The CDR3 has the sequence CATSPVRGRGNQPQHF. The DNA sequence is given as TGTGCCACCAGCCCAGTGCGGGGCAGGGGAAATCAGCCCCAGCATTTT. The chain employs TRBV15 and TRBJ1-5; TRBD1 might be the D gene, on 6 matching bases. The germline V gene (reference sequence) supplies CDR1 LNHNV and CDR2 YYDKDF. The CDR3 measures 16 amino acids from cysteine to phenylalanine. The DNA shown is the 48-base CDR3, in frame from base 1. Cut back by 5 bases and 4 bases, the V and J ends lie 18 bases apart.